These 21 T cell receptor beta chains were all obtained from the same sample, sequenced in a study of tumor-infiltrating lymphocytes in primary liver carcinoma. The authors made TCR beta cDNA from around 500 ng total RNA with a constant-region primer. ARM-PCR, slightly modified, supplied the TCR beta libraries through three nested multiplex PCR rounds. Each of the first two PCR rounds ran roughly 9 cycles with TRBV1-TRBV30 forward and C-beta reverse primers. TCRdb used MiXCR to reprocess the multiplex PCR reads, holding one entry per CDR3 protein. This table holds more than 55,000 distinct CDR3 sequences, less than 85% found once. The source material, about 18-31 mg of unsorted bulk tissue, was used to co-extract RNA and DNA. What was sequenced was liver tumor tissue from sampling region 2. Documented subset: tumor region T2, inferior pole. All receptors come from a middle-aged man with primary liver carcinoma and hepatitis B virus infection.

Many counts were recorded for this clonotype. The genes are TRBV11-2 and TRBJ2-7; 7 nucleotides match TRBD2. Germline V gene data show CDR1 as SGHAT and CDR2 as FQNNGV. The CDR3 sequence is 14 residues long. V lost 5 bases to trimming and J lost 2 bases; unmatched junction nucleotides: 6. This chain's CDR3 is CASSLSTSTYEQYF. The CDR3 nucleotides read TGTGCCAGCAGCCTTTCGACTAGCACCTACGAGCAGTACTTC.

This clonotype was seen a few times. One junction end disagrees with the germline gene, perhaps due to a read error. The chain recombines TRBV7-9 with TRBJ2-3, with D maybe TRBD2 (5 bases). Germline V gene sequence: CDR1 SEHNR, CDR2 FQNEAQ (reference sequence). The length of the CDR3 is 16 residues. DNA for the CDR3: TGTACCAGCAGCCACAATGTTGGCGGGAGCACAGATACGCAGTATTTT. It translates to CTSSHNVGGSTDTQYF.

Turning to this clonotype: An end of the junction does not agree with germline; a read error may underlie this. This chain joins TRBV11-2 and TRBJ2-5, with D unresolved. The germline gives CDR1 SGHAT, CDR2 FQNNGV. The CDR3 consists of 16 residues. CDR3: CASTQTPGVGKETHYF. CDR3 coding DNA: TGTGCCAGCACTCAAACTCCTGGCGTGGGGAAAGAGACCCATTACTTC.

In its sample, this clonotype was seen once. A junction end diverges from the germline sequence, so it may reflect a read error. The chain combines TRBV5-4 with TRBJ2-1; D possibly corresponds to TRBD2 (7 bases). The CDR3 covers 18 residues. Germline CDR1 SGHNT, CDR2 YYREEE (reference sequence). The CDR3 is CASSLGGAALSSYNEQSF. The CDR3 region has the DNA TGTGCCAGCAGCTTAGGGGGGGCGGCCCTGAGCTCCTACAATGAGCAATCCTTC.

This clonotype was picked up one time. A much larger clone lies a single base off, so this may be a read error. The chain carries TRBV4-3 and TRBJ2-3, with TRBD2 matching over 13 bases. Germline V gene data show CDR1 as LGHNA and CDR2 as YSLEER. CDR3 length equals 16 residues. V gave up 5 bases and J gave up 2 bases; unmatched junction bases: 4. CDR3 amino acids: CASSKGTSGTTDTQYF. CDR3 DNA: TGCGCCAGCAGCAAGGGGACTAGCGGGACCACAGATACGCAGTATTTT.

This clonotype was recorded once. The junction does not match germline at one end; this may be a read error. The chain employs TRBV10-3 and TRBJ2-7; TRBD1 or TRBD2 may be the D gene (5 bases each). From germline, CDR1 is ENHRY and CDR2 SYGVKD. There are 17 residues in the CDR3. The CDR3 sequence is CVISEPKGEGRGDERYF. For the CDR3, the DNA is TGTGTCATCAGTGAACCTAAAGGGGAAGGCAGAGGGGACGAGCGGTACTTC.

In regard to this clonotype: A junction boundary mismatches the germline segment, possibly from a read error. This chain joins TRBV6-1 and TRBJ2-3, with D hard to call. Per the germline V gene, CDR1 is MNHNS and CDR2 is SASEGT. The CDR3 is made up of 11 amino acids. The CDR3 protein is CASSPSDTQYF. In DNA, the CDR3 is TGCGCCAGCAGTCCCTCAGATACGCAGTATTTT.

In regard to this clonotype: An end of the junction does not agree with germline; a read error may underlie this. The chain joins TRBV4-2 to TRBJ2-1; D perhaps matches TRBD2 (6 bases). There are 16 residues in the CDR3. Germline lookup yields CDR1 LGHNA and CDR2 YNFKEQ. This CDR3 reads CASSQAWTNGNNDQFF. The DNA for the CDR3 is TGTGCCAGCAGCCAAGCTTGGACTAACGGAAACAATGATCAGTTCTTC.

Of note for this clonotype: Germline is not matched at one junction end, which may reflect a read error. The chain employs TRBV7-9 and TRBJ2-1, with TRBD2 matching over 9 bases. CDR3 size: 17 residues. The germline V gene encodes CDR1 SEHNR and CDR2 FQNEAQ (reference sequence). DNA for the CDR3: TGTGCCAGCAGCTTAGCCAGGACTAGCGCAGGTCACAATGAGCAATTCTTC. Encoded protein: CASSLARTSAGHNEQFF.

A note on this clonotype: One end of the junction is discordant with germline, which a read error may explain. V is TRBV12-5 and J is TRBJ2-3, with D perhaps matching TRBD2 (5 bases). The CDR3 spans 15 residues. Germline V gene data show CDR1 as LGHNT and CDR2 as FRNRAP. CDR3 coding DNA: TGTACTAGTGGTTTGGAATATGGTCCCACAGATACGCAGTATTTT. This codes for CTSGLEYGPTDTQYF. The complete variable domain, with remaining parts taken from reference TRBV12-5 and TRBJ2-3, reads DARVTQTPRHKVTEMGQEVTMRCQPILGHNTVFWYRQTMMQGLELLAYFRNRAPLDDSGMPKDRFSAEMPDATLATLKIQPSEPRDSAVYFCTSGLEYGPTDTQYFGPGTRLTVL.

The sample holds one count of this clonotype. A much more abundant neighbour one base away suggests this may be a read error. The rearrangement joins TRBV11-2 to TRBJ2-3, with no clear D. CDR1 and CDR2 (germline): SGHAT, FQNNGV. The CDR3 extends over 17 amino acids. The CDR3 nucleotides read TGTGACAGCAGCTTAGGGTTTGTGACGGTTAGCACAGATATGCAGTATTTT. Translating gives CDSSLGFVTVSTDMQYF.

This clonotype was detected only a few times. The chain combines TRBV7-2 with TRBJ2-5; 7 bases agree with TRBD2. V gave up 5 bases and J gave up 7 bases; unmatched junction bases: 10. Germline V gene lookup returns CDR1 SGHTA and CDR2 FQGNSA. The CDR3 is 14 residues long. CDR3 bases: TGTGCCAGCAGCCCCCATGATACGGGAGGGACCCAGTACTTC. Translating it yields CASSPHDTGGTQYF.

A word on this clonotype: An end of the junction differs from the germline gene, which may be a read error. This chain connects TRBV5-4 to TRBJ2-2; 8 nucleotides match TRBD2. The length of the CDR3 is 15 residues. Germline CDR1 SGHNT, CDR2 YYREEE (reference sequence). The CDR3: CTSGSTSANTGELFF. CDR3 bases: TGTACCAGCGGCTCGACTAGCGCGAACACCGGGGAGCTGTTTTTT.

Comments on this clonotype: Mismatch with germline at one junction end may stem from a read error. This chain joins TRBV12-3 or TRBV12-4 and TRBJ2-7; TRBD2 matches 9 bases. This CDR3 is 12 amino acids long. The CDR3 region is CANTAGGSVQCF. The CDR3 bases are TGTGCCAACACAGCGGGAGGCAGTGTGCAGTGCTTC.

A word on this clonotype: Lacking the conserved final phenylalanine or tryptophan, this CDR3 likely reflects a read error. The DNA is omitted, as the CDR3 cannot be located on it reliably, and the CDR3 follows TCRdb's listing. The chain recombines TRBV11-2 with TRBJ2-5; TRBD2, the D gene given by the table, was not confirmed from the DNA. Counting both end residues, the CDR3 totals 16 amino acids. Germline V gene lookup returns CDR1 SGHAT and CDR2 FQNNGV. CDR3 region: CASSQTPGGGKGTQHS.

This clonotype was seen at least ten times. The chain combines TRBV4-3 with TRBJ2-7; TRBD1 agrees at 7 bases. J lost 11 bases, V lost 0 bases, and 13 bases had no gene match. Germline CDR1 is LGHNA and CDR2 is YSLEER. The CDR3 consists of 15 residues. The CDR3 sequence: CASSQDTGTADAEYF. CDR3 nucleotide sequence: TGCGCCAGCAGCCAAGATACGGGGACAGCAGACGCGGAGTACTTC.

A note on this clonotype: Germline is not matched at one junction end, which may reflect a read error. The chain joins TRBV4-1 to TRBJ1-1; D ambiguous. This CDR3 contains 13 residues. The germline CDR1 and CDR2 sequences are MGHRA and YSYEKL. CDR3 protein: CVSSQVAGTEAFF. As DNA, the CDR3 is TGTGTCAGCAGCCAAGTGGCGGGAACTGAAGCTTTCTTT.

The V call is TRBV7-9, the J call TRBJ2-3; 10 bases are a match to TRBD1. This CDR3 spans 15 amino acids. CDR1 SEHNR and CDR2 FQNEAQ come from the germline V gene (reference sequence). In DNA form, the CDR3 reads TGTACAAGCAGCCTAAGACAGGGGGCCACAGATACGCAGTATTTT. It specifies CTSSLRQGATDTQYF.

Details on this clonotype: The germline gene is not matched at one end of the junction; a read error may be the cause. The chain links TRBV28 to TRBJ1-6; no reliable D call. CDR1 and CDR2 (germline): MDHEN, SYDVKM. The CDR3 is 15 amino acids. The CDR3 is CATSNQAGRNSPIHF. CDR3 sequence (DNA): TGTGCCACCTCTAACCAAGCGGGGAGAAATTCACCCATCCACTTT.

As for this clonotype: One base away lies a much larger clone, so this may be a sequencing read error. The genes are TRBV19 and TRBJ2-1; unclear D gene. The CDR3 consists of 17 residues. V shed 4 bases and J shed 4 bases, with 20 bases lying between them. Germline-derived CDR1 and CDR2 are LNHDA and SQIVND (reference sequence). Here the CDR3 DNA reads TGTGCCAGTAGTACGGTCTTTGGAGCGAGAGTGTACAATGAGCAGTTCTTC. It codes for CASSTVFGARVYNEQFF.

DNA for the CDR3: TGCAGCGTTGAAGAAATGACAGGGGGGGAAGAGACCCGATACTTC. It codes for CSVEEMTGGEETRYF. The chain carries TRBV29-1 and TRBJ2-5; 9 bases agree with TRBD1. The CDR3 runs 15 residues. V was pared by 0 bases and J by 14 bases, with 16 bases of the junction left unmatched. Germline V gene data show CDR1 as SQVTM and CDR2 as ANQGSEA. Combining the CDR3 with reference TRBV29-1 and TRBJ2-5 gives the whole variable domain SAVISQKPSRDICQRGTSLTIQCQVDSQVTMMFWYRQQPGQSLTLIATANQGSEATYESGFVIDKFPISRPNLTFSTLTVSNMSPEDSSIYLCSVEEMTGGEETRYFGPGTRLLVL.